A selection of T cell receptor beta chains follows, all from one sample in a study of monozygotic twins with inflammatory bowel disease. TCRdb re-called the 5' RACE reads; one entry per CDR3 protein, DNA not given. This sample's table reports over 200,000 distinct CDR3 sequences. Sequencing used blood. Every receptor here comes from a human donor with ulcerative colitis or Crohn's disease, or a healthy co-twin of an affected twin (not recorded which). Each CDR3 is given with its conserved first and last residue.

v_call	j_call	cdr3_aa
TRBV29-1	TRBJ2-1	CSVEGGSSYNEQFF
TRBV29-1	TRBJ1-1	CSVRRAVNTEAFF
TRBV5-8	TRBJ1-1	CASSRGRVQAFF
TRBV12-3/TRBV12-4	TRBJ2-3	CASSLGLGQGGTDTQYF
TRBV27	TRBJ2-7	CASSLGDRVYREQYF
TRBV7-7	TRBJ2-3	CASSIGQGDTQYF
TRBV6-1	TRBJ2-6	CASSRGIISGANVLTF
TRBV12-3/TRBV12-4	TRBJ2-7	CASSLAGVNEQYF
TRBV5-1	TRBJ2-5	CASTSGTGYETQYF
TRBV12-3/TRBV12-4	TRBJ1-2	CASSGHPGYGYTF
TRBV7-9	TRBJ2-7	CASSLGVGYEQYF